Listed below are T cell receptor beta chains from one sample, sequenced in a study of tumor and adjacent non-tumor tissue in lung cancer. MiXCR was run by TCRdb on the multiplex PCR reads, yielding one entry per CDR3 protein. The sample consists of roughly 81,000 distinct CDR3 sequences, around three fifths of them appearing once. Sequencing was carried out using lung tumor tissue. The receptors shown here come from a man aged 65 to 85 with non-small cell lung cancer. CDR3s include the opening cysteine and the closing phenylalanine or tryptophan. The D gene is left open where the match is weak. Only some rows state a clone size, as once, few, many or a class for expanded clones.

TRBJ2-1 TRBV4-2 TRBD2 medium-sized TGTGCCAGCAGCTCAATTCACCGGACTAGCGTGTATGAGCAGTTCTTC CASSSIHRTSVYEQFF
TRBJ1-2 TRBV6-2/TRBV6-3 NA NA TGTGCCAGCTCGTTAGACGGAACAGGAAGGGACTACACCTTC CASSLDGTGRDYTF
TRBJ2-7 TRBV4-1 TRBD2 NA TGCGCCAGCAGTCGAGGTCGGGTAGCGGGCTACTACGAGCAGTACTTC CASSRGRVAGYYEQYF
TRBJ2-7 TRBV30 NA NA TGTGCCTGGAAGGTCTCAGCATCGCGGCAGTACTTC CAWKVSASRQYF
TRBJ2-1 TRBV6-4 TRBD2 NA TGTGCCAGCAGTGACGCTAGCGGGGGCTACAATGAGCGGTTCTTC CASSDASGGYNERFF
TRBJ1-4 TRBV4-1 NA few TGCGCCAGCAGCCGAGATCGAGGGGTAGGGGAAAAACTGTTTTTT CASSRDRGVGEKLFF
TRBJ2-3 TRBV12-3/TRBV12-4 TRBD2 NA TGTGCCAGCAGTCACTGCGGGGGAGATACGCAGTATTTT CASSHCGGDTQYF
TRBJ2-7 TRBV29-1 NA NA TGCACCCTGTCGACTAGAAGCTCATACGAGCAATACTTC CTLSTRSSYEQYF
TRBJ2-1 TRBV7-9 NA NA TGTGCCAGCAGCTTACGGGCAGGGAGCTCCCACAATGAGCAGTTCTTC CASSLRAGSSHNEQFF
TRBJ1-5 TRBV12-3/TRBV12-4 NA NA TGTGCCAGCAGTTCCTGGATCCGGACCGCGGGCAGTCAGCCCCAGCATTTT CASSSWIRTAGSQPQHF
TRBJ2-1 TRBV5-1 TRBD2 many TGCGCCAGCAGCTTGGTATTCGGCGGGGGGTCCTACAATGAGCAGTTCTTC CASSLVFGGGSYNEQFF
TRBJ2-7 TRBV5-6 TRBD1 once TGTGCCAACAGCTTGGACAGGGGGAGCTTGGGCTACGAGCAGTACTTC CANSLDRGSLGYEQYF
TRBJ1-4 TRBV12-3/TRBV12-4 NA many TGTGCCAGCAGTTATAGGGGTACGATCGAAAAACTGTTTTTT CASSYRGTIEKLFF
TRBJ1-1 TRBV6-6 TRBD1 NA TGTGCCAGCAGTTACTCGAACAGGGGGGGGACTGAAGCTTTCTTT CASSYSNRGGTEAFF
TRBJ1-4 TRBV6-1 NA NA TGTGCCGGCAATCGGGGGAACGAAAAACTGTTTTTT CAGNRGNEKLFF
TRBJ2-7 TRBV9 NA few TGTGCCAGCAGCCCCCACGGTGTGGGAGAAGAGTACGAGCAGTACTTC CASSPHGVGEEYEQYF
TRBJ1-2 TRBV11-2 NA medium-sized TGTGCCAGCAGCGCAGACACCTACTATGGCTACACCTTC CASSADTYYGYTF
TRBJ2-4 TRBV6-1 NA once TGCGCCAGCAGTGCGAAAGGGGGTAGGGACATTCAGTACTTT CASSAKGGRDIQYF
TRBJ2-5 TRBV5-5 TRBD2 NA TGTGCCAGCGGTTCCGCGGGGGCCCAGTACTTC CASGSAGAQYF
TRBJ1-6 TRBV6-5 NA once TGTGCCAGCAGTCCCTCTGGGACGGGGGGCGTCATGGATAATTCACCCCTCCACTTT CASSPSGTGGVMDNSPLHF
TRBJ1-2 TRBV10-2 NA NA TGCGCCAGCATTTATGGCAGGAACTATGGGTACACCTTC CASIYGRNYGYTF
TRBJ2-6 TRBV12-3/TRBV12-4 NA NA TGTGCCAGCAGTTTCCAAGTCGGAGAGCTGGGGCACTCTGAGGCCAACGTCCTGACTTTC CASSFQVGELGHSEANVLTF
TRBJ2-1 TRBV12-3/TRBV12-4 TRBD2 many TGTGCCAGCAGTTTAGCGGGACTAGCGGGATCCAATGAGCAGTTCTTC CASSLAGLAGSNEQFF
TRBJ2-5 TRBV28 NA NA TGTGCCAGCAGCTCCGTTTACAGGGCACAAGAGACCCAGTACTTC CASSSVYRAQETQYF
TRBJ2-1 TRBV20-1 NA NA TGCAGTGCCCCACCGCGGGAACGCTCCTACAATGAGCAGTTCTTC CSAPPRERSYNEQFF
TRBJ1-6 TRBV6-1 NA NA TGTACCAGCAGTGTACGCGGGGGCTTCGATAATTCACCCATCCACTTT CTSSVRGGFDNSPIHF
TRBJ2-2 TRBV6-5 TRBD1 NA TGTGCCGGCAACGGGCAGGGGGCCGCCGGGGAGCTGTTTTTT CAGNGQGAAGELFF
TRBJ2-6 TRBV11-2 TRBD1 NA TGTACCAGCAGCTCTCCGAGGGGAAGAGGGGGCTCTGGGACCAACGTCCTGACTTTC CTSSSPRGRGGSGTNVLTF
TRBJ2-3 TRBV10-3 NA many TGTGCCACCACGACTACCTCCGCCCCAGATACGCAGTATTTT CATTTTSAPDTQYF
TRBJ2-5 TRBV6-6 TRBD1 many TGTGCCAGCGCGGGACAGGTCCAAGAGACCCAGTACTTC CASAGQVQETQYF
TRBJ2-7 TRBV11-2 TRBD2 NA TGTGCCAGGAGCTTTGATTTAGCGGGGGGCTCCGGTCGGTTCTTC CARSFDLAGGSGRFF
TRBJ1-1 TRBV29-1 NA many TGCAGCGTCGCAACAATTGACTCAGAAGCTTTCTTT CSVATIDSEAFF
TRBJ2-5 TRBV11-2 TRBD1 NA TGTGCCAGCAGCGTTGGGGACAGGGACCAAGACACCCAGTACTTC CASSVGDRDQDTQYF
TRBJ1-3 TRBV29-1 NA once TGCAGCGTCGGAGGGGGATTTGGAAACGCCATATATTTT CSVGGGFGNAIYF
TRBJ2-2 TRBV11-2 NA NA TGTTCCAGCAGCTTAAAAGGAACCGGGGAACTGTTTTTT CSSSLKGTGELFF
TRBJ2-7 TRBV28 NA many TGTGCCAGCAGTTTGGACGGACTCTCCTACGAGCAGTACTTC CASSLDGLSYEQYF
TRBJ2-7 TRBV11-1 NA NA TGTGCCGGCAGCCCAGGCAGAACCAGGAGCTCCTACGAGCAGTACTTC CAGSPGRTRSSYEQYF
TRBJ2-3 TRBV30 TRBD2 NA TGTACCTGGAGGAAAGCGGGAGCCACAGATACGCAGTATTTT CTWRKAGATDTQYF
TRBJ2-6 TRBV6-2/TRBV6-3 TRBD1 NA TGTGCCAGCACTTACCCACCTCCCGGACAGGCAAAGATAACTGGGGCCAACGTCCTGACTTTC CASTYPPPGQAKITGANVLTF
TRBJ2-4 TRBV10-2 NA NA TGCGCCAGCACCGACTTACTAGCAGGCAGAGTCAAAAACATTCAGTACTTC CASTDLLAGRVKNIQYF
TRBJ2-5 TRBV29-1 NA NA TGCAGCGCTGAAGCAGGGCGCAGGACCCAGTACTTC CSAEAGRRTQYF
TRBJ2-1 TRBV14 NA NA TGTGCCAGCAGATACGGGATTAGCGTCGGCGATGAGCAGTTCTTC CASRYGISVGDEQFF
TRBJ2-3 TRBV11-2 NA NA TGTGCCAGTAGCCTCACAGGGATCCGTACAGATACGCAGTATTTT CASSLTGIRTDTQYF
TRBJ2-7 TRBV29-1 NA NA TGCAGCGCCGCTAGGGGGTCCAACTCCTACGAGCAGTATTTC CSAARGSNSYEQYF
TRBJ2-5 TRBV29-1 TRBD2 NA TGCAGTGGTACCAGCGGGAGTGGAGAGACTCAGTGCTTC CSGTSGSGETQCF
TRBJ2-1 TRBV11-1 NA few TGTGCCAGCAGCTTAGTGGGTGGGAAGGGGAGCGGCTCCTACAATGAGCAGTTCTTC CASSLVGGKGSGSYNEQFF
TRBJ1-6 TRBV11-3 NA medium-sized TGTGCCAGCAGCTTAGATACGTATTCACCCCTCCACTTT CASSLDTYSPLHF
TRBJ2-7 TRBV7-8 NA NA TGTGCCAGCAGCCCGGCGGGTACAGGAAACTACGAGCAGTACTTC CASSPAGTGNYEQYF